Listed here is a single TCR beta chain. The sample belongs to a study of control samples from healthy donors and cancer patients. Profiled with immunoSEQ multiplex PCR; TCRdb holds only in-frame clones, not every one. The data hold approximately 220,000 clones, with over 90% observed a single time. V shed 3 bases and J shed 5 bases, with 16 bases lying between them. The CDR3 contains 15 residues. Germline CDR1 reads SGHTA; CDR2 reads FQGNSA. The rearrangement joins TRBV7-2 to TRBJ2-5, with D unresolved. What was sequenced was blood. The source of this sequence is a man aged 50-59 years in good health. CDR3 in amino acids: CASSFNRAAGETQYF. The CDR3 region has the DNA TGTGCCAGCAGCTTCAACCGGGCCGCCGGTGAGACCCAGTACTTC.